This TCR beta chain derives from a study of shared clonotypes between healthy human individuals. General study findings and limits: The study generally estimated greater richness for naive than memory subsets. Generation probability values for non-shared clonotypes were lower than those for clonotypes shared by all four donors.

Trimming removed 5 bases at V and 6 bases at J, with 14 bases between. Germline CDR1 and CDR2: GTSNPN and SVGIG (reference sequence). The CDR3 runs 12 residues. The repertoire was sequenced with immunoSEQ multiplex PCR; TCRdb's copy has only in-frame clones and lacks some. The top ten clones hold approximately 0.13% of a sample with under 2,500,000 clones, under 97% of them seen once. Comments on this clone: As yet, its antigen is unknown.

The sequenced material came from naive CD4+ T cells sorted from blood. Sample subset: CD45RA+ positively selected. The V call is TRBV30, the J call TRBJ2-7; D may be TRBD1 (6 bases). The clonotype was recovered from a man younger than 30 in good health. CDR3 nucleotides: TGTGCCTGGGGGGGCGGCTGGGGCGAGCAGTACTTC. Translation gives CAWGGGWGEQYF.